Below, one T cell receptor (beta chain) is given with its context. These data belong to a study of CD8 T cells in ankylosing spondylitis. MiXCR, applied by TCRdb to the 5' RACE reads, yields one record per CDR3 protein. The sample lists hundreds of thousands of distinct CDR3 sequences, roughly 20% occurring once. Germline V gives CDR1 KGHDR, CDR2 SFDVKD. The CDR3 spans 13 residues. The trim removed 11 bases at V and 4 bases at J, leaving 4 bases unmatched. The origin of this receptor is a male donor with ankylosing spondylitis or in good health (not recorded which). V and J are TRBV24-1 and TRBJ2-2, with 9 bases lining up with TRBD1. What was sequenced was blood, either unsorted or a sorted T cell fraction (not recorded which). CDR3 bases: TGTGCCATCGGACAGGGGCGCACCGGGGAGCTGTTTTTT. Translation: CAIGQGRTGELFF.